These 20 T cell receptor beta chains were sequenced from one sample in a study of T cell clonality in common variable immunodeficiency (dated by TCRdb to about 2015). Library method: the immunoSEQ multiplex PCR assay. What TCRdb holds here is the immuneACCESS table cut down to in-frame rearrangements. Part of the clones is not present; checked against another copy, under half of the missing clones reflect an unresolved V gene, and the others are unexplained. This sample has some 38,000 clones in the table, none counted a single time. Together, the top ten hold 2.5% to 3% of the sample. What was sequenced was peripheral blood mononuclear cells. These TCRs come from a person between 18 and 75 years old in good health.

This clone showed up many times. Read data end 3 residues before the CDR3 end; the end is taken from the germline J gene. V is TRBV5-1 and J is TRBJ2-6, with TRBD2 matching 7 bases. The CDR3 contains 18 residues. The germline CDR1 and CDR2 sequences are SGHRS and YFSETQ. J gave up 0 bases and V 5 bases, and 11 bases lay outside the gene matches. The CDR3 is CASSSGGTGSSGANVLTF. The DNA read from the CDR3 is TGCGCCAGCAGTTCCGGGGGGACCGGTAGCTCTGGGGCCAACGTC.

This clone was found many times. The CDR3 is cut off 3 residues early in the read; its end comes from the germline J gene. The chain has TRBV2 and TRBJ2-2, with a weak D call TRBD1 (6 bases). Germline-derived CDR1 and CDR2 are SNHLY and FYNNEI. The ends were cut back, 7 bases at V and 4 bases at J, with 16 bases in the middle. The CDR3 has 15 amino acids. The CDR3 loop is CASKTGLGATGELFF. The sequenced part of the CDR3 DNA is TGTGCCAGCAAAACAGGGTTGGGAGCCACCGGGGAG.

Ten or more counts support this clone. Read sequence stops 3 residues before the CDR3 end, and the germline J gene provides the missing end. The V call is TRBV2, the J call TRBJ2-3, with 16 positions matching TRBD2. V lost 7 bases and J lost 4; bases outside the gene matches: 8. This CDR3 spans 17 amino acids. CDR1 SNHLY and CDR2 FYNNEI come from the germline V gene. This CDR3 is CASTTGLAGGLSDTQYF. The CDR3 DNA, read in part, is TGTGCCAGCACCACGGGACTAGCGGGAGGGTTGTCAGATACG.

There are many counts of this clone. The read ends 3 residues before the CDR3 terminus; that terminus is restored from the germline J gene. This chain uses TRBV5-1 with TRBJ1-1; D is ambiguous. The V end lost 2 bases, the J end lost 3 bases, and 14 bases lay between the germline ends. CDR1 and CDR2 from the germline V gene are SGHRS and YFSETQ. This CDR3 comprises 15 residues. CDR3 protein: CASSLAPKTDTEAFF. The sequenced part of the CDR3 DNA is TGCGCCAGCAGCTTAGCTCCTAAAACGGACACTGAA.

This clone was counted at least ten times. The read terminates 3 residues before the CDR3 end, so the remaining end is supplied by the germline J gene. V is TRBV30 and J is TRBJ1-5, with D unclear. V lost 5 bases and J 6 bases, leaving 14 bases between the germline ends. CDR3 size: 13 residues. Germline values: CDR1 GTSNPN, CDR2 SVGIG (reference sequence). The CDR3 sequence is CAWQSRTGQPQHF. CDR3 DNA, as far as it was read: TGTGCCTGGCAGTCCCGAACGGGTCAGCCC.

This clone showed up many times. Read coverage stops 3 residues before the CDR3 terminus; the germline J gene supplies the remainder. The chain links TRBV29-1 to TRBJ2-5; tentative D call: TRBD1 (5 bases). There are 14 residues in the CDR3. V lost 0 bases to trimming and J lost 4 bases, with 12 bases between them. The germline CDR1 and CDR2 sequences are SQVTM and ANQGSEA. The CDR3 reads CSVEDLKGPETQYF. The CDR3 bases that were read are TGCAGCGTTGAAGATCTAAAGGGGCCAGAGACC.

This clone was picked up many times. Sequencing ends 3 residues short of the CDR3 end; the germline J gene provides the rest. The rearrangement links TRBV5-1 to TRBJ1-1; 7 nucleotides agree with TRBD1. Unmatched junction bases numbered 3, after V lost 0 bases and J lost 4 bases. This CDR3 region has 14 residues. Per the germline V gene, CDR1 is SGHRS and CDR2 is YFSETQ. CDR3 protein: CASSLGQGVTEAFF. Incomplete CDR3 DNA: TGCGCCAGCAGCTTGGGACAGGGAGTCACTGAA.

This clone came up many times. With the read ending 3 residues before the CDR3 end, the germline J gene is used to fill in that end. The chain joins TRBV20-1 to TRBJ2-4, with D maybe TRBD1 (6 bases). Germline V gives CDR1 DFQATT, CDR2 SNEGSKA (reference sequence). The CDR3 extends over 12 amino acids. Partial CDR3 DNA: TGCAGTGCTAGAGATCATACAGGGTAT. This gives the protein CSARDHTGY. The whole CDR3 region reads CSARDHTGYQYF.

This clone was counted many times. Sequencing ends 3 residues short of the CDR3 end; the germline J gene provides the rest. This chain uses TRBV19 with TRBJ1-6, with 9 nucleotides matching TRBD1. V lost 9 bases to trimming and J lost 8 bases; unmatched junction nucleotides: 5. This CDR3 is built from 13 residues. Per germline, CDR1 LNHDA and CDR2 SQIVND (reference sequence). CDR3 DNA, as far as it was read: TGTGCCAGCTCAGGACAGGGGTATTCACCC. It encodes CASSGQGYSP. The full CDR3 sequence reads CASSGQGYSPLHF.

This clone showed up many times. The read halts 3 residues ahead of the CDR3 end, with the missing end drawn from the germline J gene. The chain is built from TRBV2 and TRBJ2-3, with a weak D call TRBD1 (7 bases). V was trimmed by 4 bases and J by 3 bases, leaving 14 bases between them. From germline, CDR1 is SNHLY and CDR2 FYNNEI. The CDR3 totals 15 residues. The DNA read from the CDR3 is TGTGCCAGCAGTGTTCGGCAGGGGGGAACAGATACG. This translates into CASSVRQGGTDT. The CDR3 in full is CASSVRQGGTDTQYF. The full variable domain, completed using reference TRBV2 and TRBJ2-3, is EPEVTQTPSHQVTQMGQEVILRCVPISNHLYFYWYRQILGQKVEFLVSFYNNEISEKSEIFDDQFSVERPDGSNFTLKIRSTKLEDSAMYFCASSVRQGGTDTQYFGPGTRLTVL.

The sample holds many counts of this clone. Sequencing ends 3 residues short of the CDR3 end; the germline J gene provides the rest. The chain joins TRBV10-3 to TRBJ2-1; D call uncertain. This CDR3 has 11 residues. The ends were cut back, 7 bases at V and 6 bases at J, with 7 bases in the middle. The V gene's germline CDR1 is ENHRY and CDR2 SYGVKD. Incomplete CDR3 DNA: TGTGCCATCACTAACTCCAATGAG. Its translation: CAITNSNE. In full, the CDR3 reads CAITNSNEQFF.

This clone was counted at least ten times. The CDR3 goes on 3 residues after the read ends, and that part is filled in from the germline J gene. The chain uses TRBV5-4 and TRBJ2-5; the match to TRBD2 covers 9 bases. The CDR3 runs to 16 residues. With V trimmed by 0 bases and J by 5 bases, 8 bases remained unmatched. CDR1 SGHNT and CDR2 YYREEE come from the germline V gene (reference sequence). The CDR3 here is CASSLVAGGPAETQYF. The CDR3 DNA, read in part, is TGTGCCAGCAGCTTGGTGGCGGGAGGGCCTGCGGAGACC. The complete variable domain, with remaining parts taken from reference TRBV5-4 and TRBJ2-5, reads ETGVTQSPTHLIKTRGQQVTLRCSSQSGHNTVSWYQQALGQGPQFIFQYYREEENGRGNFPPRFSGLQFPNYSSELNVNALELDDSALYLCASSLVAGGPAETQYFGPGTRLLVL.

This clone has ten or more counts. The CDR3 spells CASSYTRNEQFF. Partial CDR3 DNA: TGTGCCAGCAGCTACACTAGGAATGAG. This sequence joins TRBV7-9 and TRBJ2-1; TRBD2 is a possible D gene (5 bases). The read halts 3 residues ahead of the CDR3 end, with the missing end drawn from the germline J gene. V was clipped by 4 bases and J by 7 bases, with 8 bases between them. From germline, CDR1 is SEHNR and CDR2 FQNEAQ (reference sequence). The CDR3 totals 12 residues.

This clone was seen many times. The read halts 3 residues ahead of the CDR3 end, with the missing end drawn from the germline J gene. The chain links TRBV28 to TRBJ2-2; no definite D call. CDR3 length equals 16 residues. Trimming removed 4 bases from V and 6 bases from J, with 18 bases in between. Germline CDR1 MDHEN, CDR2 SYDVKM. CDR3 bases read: TGTGCCAGCAGTTCACTGCCTCGGAAAGGGTCCGGGGAG. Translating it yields CASSSLPRKGSGE. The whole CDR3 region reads CASSSLPRKGSGELFF.

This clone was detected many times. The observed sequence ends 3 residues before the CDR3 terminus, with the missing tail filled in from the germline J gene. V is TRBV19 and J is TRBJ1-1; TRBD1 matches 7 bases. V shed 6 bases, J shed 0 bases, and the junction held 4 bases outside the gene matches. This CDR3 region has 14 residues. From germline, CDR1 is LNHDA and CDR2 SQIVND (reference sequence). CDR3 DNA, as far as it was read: TGTGCCAGTAGCCCACAGGGGATGAACACTGAA. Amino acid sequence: CASSPQGMNTE. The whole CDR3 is CASSPQGMNTEAFF. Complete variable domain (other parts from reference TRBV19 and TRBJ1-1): DGGITQSPKYLFRKEGQNVTLSCEQNLNHDAMYWYRQDPGQGLRLIYYSQIVNDFQKGDIAEGYSVSREKKESFPLTVTSAQKNPTAFYLCASSPQGMNTEAFFGQGTRLTVV.

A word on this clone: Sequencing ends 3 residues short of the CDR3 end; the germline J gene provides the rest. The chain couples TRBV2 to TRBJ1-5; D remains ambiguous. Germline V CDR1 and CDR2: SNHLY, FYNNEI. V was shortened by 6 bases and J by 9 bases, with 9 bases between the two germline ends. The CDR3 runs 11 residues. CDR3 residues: CASRLGGPQHF. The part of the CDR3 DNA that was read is TGTGCCAGCAGACTCGGTGGGCCC.

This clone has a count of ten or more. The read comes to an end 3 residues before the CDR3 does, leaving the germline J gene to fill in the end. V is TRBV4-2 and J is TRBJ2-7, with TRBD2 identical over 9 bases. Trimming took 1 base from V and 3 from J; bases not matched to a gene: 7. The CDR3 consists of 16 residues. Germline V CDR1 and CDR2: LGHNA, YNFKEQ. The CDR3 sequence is CASSQVASGTVYEQYF. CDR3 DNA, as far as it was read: TGTGCCAGCAGCCAAGTGGCTAGCGGGACCGTCTACGAG.

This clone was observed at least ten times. CDR3 DNA, as far as it was read: TGCAGTGCTAGACGACTGAACTCCTTCCAAGAGACC. Protein: CSARRLNSFQET. The whole CDR3 sequence reads CSARRLNSFQETQYF. This chain connects TRBV20-1 to TRBJ2-5; D is undetermined. The read halts 3 residues ahead of the CDR3 end, with the missing end drawn from the germline J gene. Germline lookup yields CDR1 DFQATT and CDR2 SNEGSKA (reference sequence). V was pared by 2 bases and J by 1 base, with 14 bases between. This CDR3 contains 15 residues.

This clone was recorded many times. CDR3 region: CASMRTIGAEAFF. Incomplete CDR3 DNA: TGTGCCAGCATGCGGACAATCGGCGCTGAA. The chain combines TRBV2 with TRBJ1-1; TRBD1 is a possible D gene (5 bases). The CDR3 end is not reached by the read, which stops 3 residues before it; the germline J gene fills it in. The V gene's germline CDR1 is SNHLY and CDR2 FYNNEI. V shed 7 bases and J shed 6 bases, with 15 bases lying between them. The CDR3 is 13 residues long.

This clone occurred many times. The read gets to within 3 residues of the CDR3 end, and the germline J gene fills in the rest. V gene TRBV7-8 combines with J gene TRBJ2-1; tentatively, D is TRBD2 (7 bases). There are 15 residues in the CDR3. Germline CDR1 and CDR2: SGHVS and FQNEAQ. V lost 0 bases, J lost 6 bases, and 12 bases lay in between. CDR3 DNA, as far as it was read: TGTGCCAGCAGCTTAGCGCGGGGGCGTCCCAATGAG. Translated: CASSLARGRPNE. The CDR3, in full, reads CASSLARGRPNEQFF. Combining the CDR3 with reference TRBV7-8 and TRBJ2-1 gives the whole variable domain GAGVSQSPRYKVAKRGQDVALRCDPISGHVSLFWYQQALGQGPEFLTYFQNEAQLDKSGLPSDRFFAERPEGSVSTLKIQRTQQEDSAVYLCASSLARGRPNEQFFGPGTRLTVL.